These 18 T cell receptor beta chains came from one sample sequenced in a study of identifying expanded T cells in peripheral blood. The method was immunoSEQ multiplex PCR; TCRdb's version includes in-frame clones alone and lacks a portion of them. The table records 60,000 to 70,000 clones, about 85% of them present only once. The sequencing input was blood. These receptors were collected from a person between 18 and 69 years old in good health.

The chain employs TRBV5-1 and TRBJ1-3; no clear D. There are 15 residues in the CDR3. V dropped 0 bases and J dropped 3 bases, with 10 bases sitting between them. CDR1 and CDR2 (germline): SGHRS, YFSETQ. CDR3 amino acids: CASSLGSVGGNTIYF. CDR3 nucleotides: TGCGCCAGCAGCTTGGGCAGCGTAGGTGGAAACACCATATATTTT.

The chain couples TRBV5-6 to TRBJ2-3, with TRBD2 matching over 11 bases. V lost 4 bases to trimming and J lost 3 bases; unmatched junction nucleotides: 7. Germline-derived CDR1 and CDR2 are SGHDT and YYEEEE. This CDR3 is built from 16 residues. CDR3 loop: CASSPNSGRGTDTQYF. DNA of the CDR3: TGTGCCAGCAGCCCCAATAGCGGGAGGGGTACAGATACGCAGTATTTT.

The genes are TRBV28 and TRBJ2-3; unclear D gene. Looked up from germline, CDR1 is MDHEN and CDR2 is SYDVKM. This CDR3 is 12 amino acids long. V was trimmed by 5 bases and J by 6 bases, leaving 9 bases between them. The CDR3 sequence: CASSTNKDTQYF. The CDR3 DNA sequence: TGTGCCAGCAGTACAAACAAGGATACGCAGTATTTT.

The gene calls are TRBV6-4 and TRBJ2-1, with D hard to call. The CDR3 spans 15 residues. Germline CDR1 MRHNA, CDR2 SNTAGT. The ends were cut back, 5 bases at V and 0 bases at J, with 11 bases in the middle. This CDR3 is CASSYDSSSYNEQFF. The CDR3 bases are TGTGCCAGCAGTTACGACTCCAGCTCCTACAATGAGCAGTTCTTC.

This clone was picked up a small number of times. CDR3 residues: CASSSITGQETQYF. In nucleotides, the CDR3 is TGTGCCAGCAGCTCAATTACAGGACAAGAGACCCAGTACTTC. This sequence joins TRBV5-4 and TRBJ2-5; D may be TRBD1 (5 bases). In germline, CDR1 is SGHNT, CDR2 YYREEE (reference sequence). The CDR3 sequence is 14 residues long. The germline V and J ends were trimmed by 3 bases and 2 bases, with 11 bases remaining between them. Full variable domain (remainder filled in from reference TRBV5-4 and TRBJ2-5): ETGVTQSPTHLIKTRGQQVTLRCSSQSGHNTVSWYQQALGQGPQFIFQYYREEENGRGNFPPRFSGLQFPNYSSELNVNALELDDSALYLCASSSITGQETQYFGPGTRLLVL.

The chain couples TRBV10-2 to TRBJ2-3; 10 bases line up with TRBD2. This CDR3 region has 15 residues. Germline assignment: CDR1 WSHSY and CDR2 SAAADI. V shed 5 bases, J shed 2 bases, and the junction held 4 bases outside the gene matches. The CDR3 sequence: CASSRLAGYTDTQYF. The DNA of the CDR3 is TGCGCCAGCAGTCGACTAGCGGGCTACACAGATACGCAGTATTTT.

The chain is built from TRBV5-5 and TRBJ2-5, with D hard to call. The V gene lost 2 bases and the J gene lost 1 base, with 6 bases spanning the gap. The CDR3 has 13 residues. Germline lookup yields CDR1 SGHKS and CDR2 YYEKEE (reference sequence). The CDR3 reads CASSFGLQETQYF. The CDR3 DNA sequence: TGTGCCAGCAGCTTTGGCCTCCAAGAGACCCAGTACTTC.

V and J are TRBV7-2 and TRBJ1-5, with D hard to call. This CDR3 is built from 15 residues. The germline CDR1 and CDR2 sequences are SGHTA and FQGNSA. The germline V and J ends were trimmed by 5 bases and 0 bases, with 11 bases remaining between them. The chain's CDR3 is CASSQTPYSNQPQHF. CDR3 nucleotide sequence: TGTGCCAGCAGCCAGACACCCTATAGCAATCAGCCCCAGCATTTT.

CDR3 DNA sequence: TGTGCCAGCAGCTTAGGGGTGGCAGGGAGGTTGGCCGGGGAGCTGTTTTTT. Amino acid sequence: CASSLGVAGRLAGELFF. The V gene is TRBV11-2, the J gene TRBJ2-2, with D possibly being TRBD2 (6 bases). The germline V gene encodes CDR1 SGHAT and CDR2 FQNNGV. V shed 1 base and J shed 6 bases, with 18 bases lying between them. This CDR3 region has 17 residues.

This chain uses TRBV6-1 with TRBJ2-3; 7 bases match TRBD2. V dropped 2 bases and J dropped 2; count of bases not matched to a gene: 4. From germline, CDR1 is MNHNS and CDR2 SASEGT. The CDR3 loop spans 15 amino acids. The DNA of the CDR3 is TGTGCCAGCAGTGAATGGGGGGGGGACACAGATACGCAGTATTTT. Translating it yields CASSEWGGDTDTQYF.

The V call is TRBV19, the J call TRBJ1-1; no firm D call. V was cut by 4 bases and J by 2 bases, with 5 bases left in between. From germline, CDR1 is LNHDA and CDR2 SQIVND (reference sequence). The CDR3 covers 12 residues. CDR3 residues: CASSSKNTEAFF. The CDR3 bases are TGTGCCAGTAGTAGTAAAAACACTGAAGCTTTCTTT.

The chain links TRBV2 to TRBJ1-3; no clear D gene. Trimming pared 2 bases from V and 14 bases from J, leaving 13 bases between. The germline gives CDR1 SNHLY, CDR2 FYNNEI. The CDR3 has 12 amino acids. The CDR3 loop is CASSESPGPVYF. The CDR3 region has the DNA TGTGCCAGCAGTGAATCTCCAGGTCCTGTATATTTT.

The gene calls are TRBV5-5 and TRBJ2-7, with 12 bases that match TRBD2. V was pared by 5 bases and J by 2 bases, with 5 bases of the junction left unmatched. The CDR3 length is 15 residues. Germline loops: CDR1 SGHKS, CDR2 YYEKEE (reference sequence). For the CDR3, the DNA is TGTGCCAGCAGACTACTAGCGGGAGGCCCCTACGAGCAGTACTTC. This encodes CASRLLAGGPYEQYF. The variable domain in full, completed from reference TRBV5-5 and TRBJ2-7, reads DAGVTQSPTHLIKTRGQQVTLRCSPISGHKSVSWYQQVLGQGPQFIFQYYEKEERGRGNFPDRFSARQFPNYSSELNVNALLLGDSALYLCASRLLAGGPYEQYFGPGTRLTVT.

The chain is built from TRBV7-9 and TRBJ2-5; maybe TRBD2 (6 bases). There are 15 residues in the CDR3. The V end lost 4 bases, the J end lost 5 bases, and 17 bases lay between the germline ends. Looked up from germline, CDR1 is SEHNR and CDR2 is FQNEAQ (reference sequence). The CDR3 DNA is TGTGCCAGCAGCTCGGGGGTTGGAGTGGTCGAGACCCAGTACTTC. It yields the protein CASSSGVGVVETQYF.

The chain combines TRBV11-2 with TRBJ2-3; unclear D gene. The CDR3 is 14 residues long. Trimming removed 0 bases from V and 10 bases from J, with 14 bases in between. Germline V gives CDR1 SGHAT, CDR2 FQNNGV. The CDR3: CASSLEYASNAQYF. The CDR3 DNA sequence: TGTGCCAGCAGCTTAGAGTATGCGTCTAACGCGCAGTATTTT.

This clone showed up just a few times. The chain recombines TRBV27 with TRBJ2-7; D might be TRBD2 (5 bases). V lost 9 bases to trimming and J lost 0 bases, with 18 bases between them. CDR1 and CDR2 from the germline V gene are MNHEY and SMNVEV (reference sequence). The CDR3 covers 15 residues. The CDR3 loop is CARAPLVLPSYEQYF. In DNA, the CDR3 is TGTGCCAGGGCCCCACTAGTTTTACCCTCCTACGAGCAGTACTTC.

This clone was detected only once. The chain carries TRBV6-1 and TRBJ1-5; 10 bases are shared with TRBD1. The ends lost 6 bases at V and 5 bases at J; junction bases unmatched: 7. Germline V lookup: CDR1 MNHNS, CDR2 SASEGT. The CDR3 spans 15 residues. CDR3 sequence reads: CASSRDRGRDQPQHF. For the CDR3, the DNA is TGTGCCAGCAGCCGCGACAGGGGGCGCGATCAGCCCCAGCATTTT.

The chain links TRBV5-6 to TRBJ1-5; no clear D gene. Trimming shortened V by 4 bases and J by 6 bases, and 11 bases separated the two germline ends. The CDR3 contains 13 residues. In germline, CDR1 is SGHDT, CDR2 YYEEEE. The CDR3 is CASSLGISQPQHF. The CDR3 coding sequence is TGTGCCAGCAGCCTTGGAATCTCTCAGCCCCAGCATTTT.